This T cell receptor (beta chain) was found in a study of shared clonotypes between healthy human individuals. About the research overall: Researchers assigned three CD4 naive, three CD4 memory, two CD8 naive and one CD8 memory plate to each donor.

The germline CDR1 and CDR2 sequences are LNHDA and SQIVND (reference sequence). Trimming stripped 6 bases from V and 4 bases from J, with 13 bases between. The CDR3 loop spans 13 amino acids. Here immunoSEQ multiplex PCR was the method, and the copy in TCRdb shows in-frame clones only, minus some. This table has 850,000 to 1,100,000 clones, roughly 80% appearing once. This chain joins TRBV19 and TRBJ2-7; tentative D call: TRBD1 (6 bases). Sequences were obtained from memory CD4+ T cells from PBMCs. Described subset: CD45RA-negative fraction. This receptor was taken from a man aged 18 to 29 in good health. Some clones in this sample may be carry-over from other donors' samples. The CDR3 region has the DNA TGTGCCAGTAGCCCCGGACAGTTTTACGAGCAGTACTTC. Translating gives CASSPGQFYEQYF.